This entry lists 3 T cell receptor beta chains sequenced from one sample in a study of blood T cell repertoires in COVID-19. Profiled with immunoSEQ multiplex PCR; TCRdb holds only in-frame clones, not every one. The repertoire holds 200,000 to 300,000 clones, with 88% as singletons. Specimen: peripheral blood. Source of these receptors: a woman aged 25-40 years with acute or convalescent COVID-19.

This clone has just a few counts. The chain recombines TRBV7-2 with TRBJ2-6; D gene ambiguous. Per the germline V gene, CDR1 is SGHTA and CDR2 is FQGNSA. The CDR3 extends over 16 amino acids. Trimming removed 5 bases at V and 3 bases at J, with 14 bases between. CDR3 protein: CASSPQSGLGANVLTF. DNA for the CDR3: TGTGCCAGCAGCCCACAGAGTGGTCTTGGGGCCAACGTCCTGACTTTC.

The chain employs TRBV6-5 and TRBJ1-2; D is undetermined. CDR1 and CDR2 (germline): MNHEY, SVGAGI. The CDR3 consists of 14 residues. V lost 1 base, J lost 0 bases, and 6 bases lay in between. CDR3 bases: TGTGCCAGCAGTTACTTTCAGACTAACTATGGCTACACCTTC. As protein: CASSYFQTNYGYTF.

The chain links TRBV18 to TRBJ1-2; perhaps TRBD1 as D (5 bases). Germline CDR1 is KGHSH and CDR2 is LQKENI. V was cut by 2 bases and J by 6 bases, with 7 bases left in between. The CDR3 is made up of 12 amino acids. Here the CDR3 DNA reads TGTGCCAGCTCACCAGGCAGGGATGGCTACACCTTC. Protein sequence: CASSPGRDGYTF.